The rows below give T cell receptor beta chains drawn from one sample of a study of human T cells and chemical hapten exposure. One entry per CDR3 protein results from TCRdb running MiXCR on the RACE reads. The sample lists approximately 80,000 distinct CDR3 sequences; under 11% were seen once. The sequencing here drew on whole blood, taken in connection with sensitization to the hapten diphenylcyclopropenone (DPC). Receptors originate from a woman aged 50 to 60 with alopecia areata. Some clones in this sample may be carry-over from other donors' samples. CDR3s include the opening cysteine and the closing phenylalanine or tryptophan. D genes are given only for firm matches. Clone size is stated in some rows and not others, as once, few, many or a class when expanded.

size	V	J	D	DNA	CDR3
NA	TRBV20-1	TRBJ1-5	NA	TGCAGTGCTAGGTCGGGGGCGAGCAATCAGCCCCAGCATTTT	CSARSGASNQPQHF
few	TRBV12-3/TRBV12-4	TRBJ2-5	TRBD1	TGTGCCAGCAGTTTGAGAGGGGGCCGGGAGACCCAGTACTTC	CASSLRGGRETQYF
few	TRBV20-1	TRBJ2-7	TRBD2	TGCAGTGCCCCGGCACCGTTTACCCTAGCGGGCCGCTCCTACGAGCAGTACTTC	CSAPAPFTLAGRSYEQYF
many	TRBV6-2/TRBV6-3	TRBJ2-5	TRBD1	TGTGCCAGCACGACAGGGGGCTTGGAGACCCAGTACTTC	CASTTGGLETQYF
NA	TRBV3-1	TRBJ2-1	TRBD2	TGTGCCAGCAGCCGTAGACTAGCGGAGCAGTTCTTC	CASSRRLAEQFF
NA	TRBV3-1	TRBJ2-7	TRBD1	TGTGCCAGCAGCCAAGAGTCCGGGACAGGGGGCTCCTACGAGCAGTACTTC	CASSQESGTGGSYEQYF
many	TRBV5-1	TRBJ1-1	NA	TGCGCCAGCAGCGAAACAGGGATAGACACTGAAGCTTTCTTT	CASSETGIDTEAFF
NA	TRBV14	TRBJ2-4	NA	TGTGCCAGCAGTCAAAGCGGACTAGCCAAAAACATTCAGTACTTC	CASSQSGLAKNIQYF
many	TRBV7-2	TRBJ2-3	TRBD2	TGTGCCAGCAGCTTCCAGCGGGGGTACACAGATACGCAGTATTTT	CASSFQRGYTDTQYF
many	TRBV28	TRBJ2-7	NA	TGTGCCAGCAGTTTATACGGCGGAGCCTACGAGCAGTACTTC	CASSLYGGAYEQYF
NA	TRBV5-6	TRBJ1-6	NA	TGTGCCAGCAGCCAAAGGGGCTCCTATAATTCACCCCTCCACTTT	CASSQRGSYNSPLHF
many	TRBV5-1	TRBJ2-2	NA	TGCGCCAGCAGCTTGGTACTGGCCGGGGAGCTGTTTTTT	CASSLVLAGELFF
many	TRBV7-9	TRBJ2-7	TRBD1	TGTGCCAGCAGCTTCCGCCGGGACAGGGAAACCGACGAGCAGTACTTC	CASSFRRDRETDEQYF
NA	TRBV29-1	TRBJ2-3	TRBD2	TGCAGCGTTGAACCTAGCGGGAAGCCAGATACGCAGTATTTT	CSVEPSGKPDTQYF
few	TRBV20-1	TRBJ2-1	TRBD2	TGCAGTGCAGAGAGATCCGGGACTAGCGGGAATTCAGGGGAGCAGTTCTTC	CSAERSGTSGNSGEQFF
once	TRBV7-2	TRBJ1-2	NA	TGTGCCCAAGAATCCAACTATGGCTACACCTTC	CAQESNYGYTF
few	TRBV10-3	TRBJ1-5	NA	TGTGCCATCAGTGAGGGTTTTAGCAATCAGCCCCAGCATTTT	CAISEGFSNQPQHF
NA	TRBV6-1	TRBJ2-6	NA	TGTGCCAGCAGTGGCGGGACTGGCGCCAACGTCCTGACTTTC	CASSGGTGANVLTF
NA	TRBV6-5	TRBJ2-7	TRBD2	TGTGCCAGCAGCCAAGGACTAGCGGGAAGATACGAGCAGTACTTC	CASSQGLAGRYEQYF
few	TRBV9	TRBJ2-6	NA	TGTGCCAGCAGCGGCGCACAGGGCTCTGGGGCCAACGTCCTGACTTTC	CASSGAQGSGANVLTF
many	TRBV20-1	TRBJ2-5	TRBD2	TGCAGTGCTAGAGGGCGGCTAGCGGGAGTTCGAGAGACCCAGTACTTC	CSARGRLAGVRETQYF
many	TRBV13	TRBJ2-1	TRBD2	TGTGCCAGCAGCTTAGCACCGGGAGGTGTTAATGAGCAGTTCTTC	CASSLAPGGVNEQFF
few	TRBV20-1	TRBJ2-6	TRBD1	TGCAGTGCCCTGGGACAGTCCCTTCGGGGGGCCAACGTCCTGACTTTC	CSALGQSLRGANVLTF
many	TRBV18	TRBJ2-1	NA	TGTGCCACCTACTCCCCCCTAGCAATTCACAATGAGCAGTTCTTC	CATYSPLAIHNEQFF
many	TRBV12-3/TRBV12-4	TRBJ2-3	TRBD2	TGTGCCAGCGGGCCCAGACTAGCGTCGGATACGCAGTATTTT	CASGPRLASDTQYF
many	TRBV19	TRBJ1-5	NA	TGTGCCAGTAGTATTAGACCCCTTCGACAGACCAATCAGCCCCAGCATTTT	CASSIRPLRQTNQPQHF
many	TRBV30	TRBJ2-5	NA	TGTGCCTGGAGTGTACGTGGGGGCGAGACCCAGTACTTC	CAWSVRGGETQYF
many	TRBV28	TRBJ2-7	TRBD2	TGTGCCAGCGGATTAGCGGGGGAAAACTACGAGCAGTACTTC	CASGLAGENYEQYF
many	TRBV5-1	TRBJ1-4	NA	TGCGCCAGCAGCTCGGGGTTTACTCGGGAAAAACTGTTTTTT	CASSSGFTREKLFF
NA	TRBV20-1	TRBJ2-7	NA	TGCAGTGCAGAACTAGACAGACAGGCAACCTACGAGCAGTACTTC	CSAELDRQATYEQYF
NA	TRBV29-1	TRBJ1-2	NA	TGCAGCGACCGTGATCCATTCGACGGCTACACCTTC	CSDRDPFDGYTF
many	TRBV6-2/TRBV6-3	TRBJ2-7	TRBD1	TGTGCCAGCGCCAAGGGACAGATCTCCTACGAGCAGTACTTC	CASAKGQISYEQYF
many	TRBV19	TRBJ2-3	NA	TGTGCCAGTACCGGCGAGGGGCTCGGCACAGATACGCAGTATTTT	CASTGEGLGTDTQYF
few	TRBV7-7	TRBJ2-5	TRBD1	TGTGCCAGCAGCCGGGACAGAGCCGAGACCCAGTACTTC	CASSRDRAETQYF
NA	TRBV10-3	TRBJ2-5	TRBD1	TGTGCCATCAAAGGGACAGGGGGGAACCAAGAGACCCAGTACTTC	CAIKGTGGNQETQYF
few	TRBV19	TRBJ2-6	TRBD1	TGTGCCAGTGGGGACAGGGGGCAGTCTGGGGCCAACGTCCTGACTTTC	CASGDRGQSGANVLTF
many	TRBV19	TRBJ1-2	TRBD1	TGTGCCACTAGCCATTCAGACAGGGGAAAAGCTAACTATGGCTACACCTTC	CATSHSDRGKANYGYTF
many	TRBV6-1	TRBJ1-1	TRBD1	TGTGCCAGCAGTCCGGGACAGGGGGCGAGGACTGAAGCTTTCTTT	CASSPGQGARTEAFF
many	TRBV29-1	TRBJ2-3	TRBD1	TGCAGCTGGGGACAGAATACGCAGTATTTT	CSWGQNTQYF
many	TRBV7-9	TRBJ1-5	NA	TGTGCCAGCAGCCTCCCTGGCGGGAAAAATCAGCCCCAGCATTTT	CASSLPGGKNQPQHF
few	TRBV7-9	TRBJ2-7	NA	TGTGCCAGCAGCCCACCACGACTTGGCCTGAGCTCCTACGAGCAGTACTTC	CASSPPRLGLSSYEQYF
NA	TRBV28	TRBJ1-4	TRBD1	TGTGCCAGCAGGTCCGGGACAGCTAATGAAAAACTGTTTTTT	CASRSGTANEKLFF
many	TRBV7-2	TRBJ2-7	TRBD1	TGTGCCAGCAGCTTAGACCAGGGGGCGGTCTACGAGCAGTACTTC	CASSLDQGAVYEQYF
NA	TRBV3-1	TRBJ2-2	TRBD2	TGTGCCAGCAGCCAAGAAACTAGCGGGAACACCGGGGAGCTGTTTTTT	CASSQETSGNTGELFF
NA	TRBV7-2	TRBJ2-7	NA	TGTGCCAGCAGCTTAGATCCGGGAGTTGGCTACGAGCAGTACTTC	CASSLDPGVGYEQYF
many	TRBV20-1	TRBJ1-2	TRBD1	TGCAGTGCTTGGGACAGGGCTGGCTATGGCTACACCTTC	CSAWDRAGYGYTF
many	TRBV19	TRBJ1-4	TRBD1	TGTGCCAGTAGCGGTGGGACAGGGTATCAAGAACTGTTTTTT	CASSGGTGYQELFF
many	TRBV5-6	TRBJ2-1	NA	TGTGCCAGCAGCTTGGTTGGGGTCACTGATATGGGTGAGCAGTTCTTC	CASSLVGVTDMGEQFF